The clone carrying this T cell receptor (beta chain) has ten or more counts. During active infection, Seattle patients enrolled and were then monitored through disease. This table comes from immunoSEQ multiplex PCR, and its TCRdb copy is limited to in-frame clones, with some not included. Of under 200,000 clones in the sample, approximately 80% are singletons; the top ten hold approximately 14%. This record comes from a study of blood T cell repertoires in COVID-19. V was trimmed by 2 bases and J by 0 bases, leaving 11 bases between them. Germline-derived CDR1 and CDR2 are LGHDT and YNNKEL (reference sequence). The CDR3 consists of 16 residues.

This TCR came from a woman in her 70s with COVID-19, enrolled during active disease. This rearrangement joins TRBV3-1 (or the pseudogene TRBV3-2) to TRBJ1-3, with D maybe TRBD1 (6 bases). The source material was peripheral blood. CDR3 sequence: CASSQYRDSSGNTIYF. In nucleotides, the CDR3 is TGTGCCAGCAGCCAATACAGGGATTCCTCTGGAAACACCATATATTTT.